The 16 T cell receptor beta chains below were found in one sample sequenced in a study of blood T cell repertoires in COVID-19 (dated by TCRdb to 2018 to 2020). The library relied on the immunoSEQ multiplex PCR assay. What TCRdb holds here is the immuneACCESS table cut down to in-frame rearrangements. Part of the clones is not present; checked against another copy, under half of the missing clones reflect an unresolved V gene, and the others are unexplained. The sample table records about 370,000 clones; approximately 88% of these occur just once. 3% of the sample goes to the ten largest clones. Sequences were obtained from peripheral blood. These receptor sequences come from a woman aged 25 to 39 with COVID-19, enrolled during active disease.

The genes are TRBV15 and TRBJ2-4; D tentatively fits TRBD1 or TRBD2 (10 bases each). The J call may not be correct, given that the DNA end is closer to TRBJ2-5. Per the germline V gene, CDR1 is LNHNV and CDR2 is YYDKDF (reference sequence). CDR3 length: 19 amino acids. The CDR3 nucleotides read TGTGCCACCAGCAGCTTCCCGGGACAGGGGATCGCTAGCGGGGGGACCCAGTACTTC. Amino acid sequence: CATSSFPGQGIASGGTQYF.

The genes are TRBV6-1 and TRBJ1-2; D might be TRBD1 (6 bases). With 4 bases removed from V and 1 base from J, the gap between germline ends came to 19 bases. The CDR3 loop spans 17 amino acids. CDR1 and CDR2 (germline): MNHNS, SASEGT. CDR3 DNA: TGTGCCAGCAGTGCGAGGGCTTTGGGGGCCGTTAACTATGGCTACACCTTC. It yields the protein CASSARALGAVNYGYTF.

This clone was seen a single time. The CDR3 spells CASRGTGLMNTEAFF. CDR3 DNA: TGTGCCAGCAGGGGGACAGGACTCATGAACACTGAAGCTTTCTTT. V usage is TRBV6-1 and J usage is TRBJ1-1; 8 positions agree with TRBD1. There are 15 residues in the CDR3. Germline V lookup: CDR1 MNHNS, CDR2 SASEGT. V trimming: 6 bases; J trimming: 0 bases; junction bases outside the gene matches: 6.

The chain has TRBV11-2 and TRBJ1-5, with 7 bases fitting TRBD1. The CDR3 is 16 residues long. The germline V gene encodes CDR1 SGHAT and CDR2 FQNNGV. Losses at the gene ends were 6 bases for V and 2 bases for J; bases not matched to a gene: 10. The CDR3 bases are TGTGCCAGCAGACGACAGGGAGGAGGGGGCAATCAGCCCCAGCATTTT. Translating gives CASRRQGGGGNQPQHF.

The CDR3 reads CASSVAGGDTDTQYF. The CDR3 region has the DNA TGTGCCAGCAGCGTCGCGGGGGGCGACACAGATACGCAGTATTTT. V is TRBV9 and J is TRBJ2-3; TRBD2 matches at 8 bases. J gave up 2 bases and V 2 bases, and 4 bases lay outside the gene matches. CDR3 length: 15 amino acids. Germline V gene lookup returns CDR1 SGDLS and CDR2 YYNGEE.

CDR3 region: CASNPSGDAGELFF. In DNA, the CDR3 is TGTGCCAGCAACCCCTCAGGGGACGCCGGGGAGCTGTTTTTT. V and J are TRBV9 and TRBJ2-2; a weak D match, TRBD1 (6 bases). CDR1 is SGDLS and CDR2 is YYNGEE in the germline V gene. The CDR3 has 14 amino acids. Trimming left V 6 bases short and J 6 bases short, with 15 bases between.

The V call is TRBV7-8, the J call TRBJ2-7; 8 bases fit TRBD1. Trimming cost V 5 bases and J 0 bases; bases outside gene matches: 6. The CDR3 extends over 15 amino acids. Germline CDR1 reads SGHVS; CDR2 reads FQNEAQ. The CDR3 sequence: CASSARDRNSYEQYF. CDR3 nucleotide sequence: TGTGCCAGCAGCGCCCGGGACAGGAACTCCTACGAGCAGTACTTC.

The rearrangement joins TRBV28 to TRBJ1-2; TRBD1 is a possible D gene (5 bases). From germline, CDR1 is MDHEN and CDR2 SYDVKM. The CDR3 totals 13 residues. V lost 3 bases to trimming and J lost 10 bases, with 15 bases between them. The CDR3 DNA reads as TGTGCCAGCAGTTTTTACAGCGGGGACCACTACACCTTC. The encoded protein is CASSFYSGDHYTF.

This clone has just one count. This chain connects TRBV7-2 to TRBJ2-1; possible D gene TRBD2, 5 bases. CDR3 size: 17 residues. The V and J ends lost 7 bases and 2 bases respectively, with 21 bases between them. The germline V gene encodes CDR1 SGHTA and CDR2 FQGNSA. The CDR3 DNA follows: TGTGCCAGCAAGTCTGACGTAGGGTGGAGGCCCTACAATGAGCAGTTCTTC. It encodes CASKSDVGWRPYNEQFF.

V gene TRBV6-5 combines with J gene TRBJ2-5; the match to TRBD1 covers 7 bases. CDR3 size: 14 residues. Germline CDR1 MNHEY, CDR2 SVGAGI. The V segment lost 6 bases and the J segment 1 base; nucleotides outside the gene matches: 5. The CDR3 nucleotides read TGTGCCAGCAGCCGGGGACAGAGCCAAGAGACCCAGTACTTC. This codes for CASSRGQSQETQYF.

This chain joins TRBV3-1 (or the pseudogene TRBV3-2) and TRBJ2-6; D not resolved. Germline loops: CDR1 LGHDT, CDR2 YNNKEL (reference sequence). Trimming took off 3 bases at V and 4 bases at J, with 4 bases between the two ends. The CDR3 has 13 residues. The CDR3 nucleotides are TGTGCCAGCAGCCAGGCCGGGGCCAACGTCCTGACTTTC. Translation gives CASSQAGANVLTF.

This chain uses TRBV24-1 with TRBJ2-5; 8 bases are shared with TRBD2. The CDR3 has 17 amino acids. CDR1 is KGHDR, CDR2 SFDVKD, per germline. The V segment lost 0 bases and the J segment 5 bases; nucleotides outside the gene matches: 10. As DNA, the CDR3 is TGTGCCACCAGTGATTTGTCGCGGGCGGGAGGCAGGGAGACCCAGTACTTC. It specifies CATSDLSRAGGRETQYF.

This clone was seen more than once but under ten times. The V and J genes are TRBV6-1 and TRBJ1-5; 7 bases agree with TRBD1. The CDR3 length is 15 residues. Trimming removed 1 base from V and 4 bases from J; junction bases left unmatched: 4. Germline V CDR1 and CDR2: MNHNS, SASEGT. The CDR3 region has the DNA TGTGCCAGCAGTGAAGGCGGGACAGAGAATCAGCCCCAGCATTTT. Translating gives CASSEGGTENQPQHF.

This clone was found once. This rearrangement joins TRBV2 to TRBJ2-5; D may be TRBD1 (5 bases). Trimming left V 6 bases short and J 2 bases short, with 7 bases between. The CDR3 loop spans 12 amino acids. Germline V CDR1 and CDR2: SNHLY, FYNNEI. CDR3 in amino acids: CASSKGQETQYF. The CDR3 region has the DNA TGTGCCAGCAGCAAGGGGCAAGAGACCCAGTACTTC. The variable domain in full, completed from reference TRBV2 and TRBJ2-5, reads EPEVTQTPSHQVTQMGQEVILRCVPISNHLYFYWYRQILGQKVEFLVSFYNNEISEKSEIFDDQFSVERPDGSNFTLKIRSTKLEDSAMYFCASSKGQETQYFGPGTRLLVL.

The chain has TRBV19 and TRBJ1-1; D not resolved. Per the germline V gene, CDR1 is LNHDA and CDR2 is SQIVND (reference sequence). V was trimmed by 6 bases and J by 0 bases, leaving 5 bases between them. The CDR3 sequence is 12 residues long. The CDR3 is CASRQMNTEAFF. Written as DNA, the CDR3 is TGTGCCAGTAGACAGATGAACACTGAAGCTTTCTTT.

The J gene is TRBJ1-5, the V gene TRBV7-9; 8 bases agree with TRBD1. Germline loops: CDR1 SEHNR, CDR2 FQNEAQ (reference sequence). J was trimmed by 2 bases and V by 4 bases; bases with no gene match: 4. The CDR3 contains 15 residues. The CDR3 loop reads CASSSGTGGNQPQHF. The CDR3 region has the DNA TGTGCCAGCAGCTCGGGGACAGGCGGCAATCAGCCCCAGCATTTT.